The rows below give T cell receptor beta chains drawn from one sample of a study of T cell responses to AZD1222 COVID-19 vaccine. Produced via immunoSEQ multiplex PCR; TCRdb's table is partial and in-frame only. The sample carries 85,000 to 120,000 clones, roughly 88% recorded once. Specimen: peripheral blood, collected on day 0 of AZD1222 vaccination. Source of these receptors: an adult in good health. Each CDR3 is given with its conserved first and last residue. Fields, in order: V gene, clone size, J gene, D gene, CDR3 protein, CDR3 DNA. D genes are given only for firm matches. Some rows mark clone size as missing; the rest say once, few, many or name a class of expanded clone.

V: TRBV5-1; size: -; J: TRBJ2-3; D: TRBD2; CDR3: CASSFAGGPADTQYF; DNA: TGCGCCAGCAGCTTCGCGGGAGGGCCCGCAGATACGCAGTATTTT
V: TRBV6-4; size: once; J: TRBJ1-1; D: -; CDR3: CASSRSPGNTEAFF; DNA: TGTGCCAGCAGTAGATCACCAGGAAACACTGAAGCTTTCTTT
V: TRBV5-5; size: -; J: TRBJ2-3; D: -; CDR3: CASSLAVGFTDTQYF; DNA: TGTGCCAGCAGCTTGGCCGTTGGATTCACAGATACGCAGTATTTT
V: TRBV5-1; size: -; J: TRBJ2-7; D: -; CDR3: CASSLGDSNAYEQYF; DNA: TGCGCCAGCAGCTTGGGTGACTCGAACGCCTACGAGCAGTACTTC
V: TRBV13; size: -; J: TRBJ2-2; D: -; CDR3: CASSLRGYTGELFF; DNA: TGTGCCAGCAGCTTAAGGGGTTACACCGGGGAGCTGTTTTTT
V: TRBV6-1; size: -; J: TRBJ1-4; D: -; CDR3: CASSEYGGRKLFF; DNA: TGTGCCAGCAGTGAATATGGGGGTAGGAAACTGTTTTTT
V: TRBV7-6; size: -; J: TRBJ2-7; D: -; CDR3: CASSLWDLVEGDYEQYF; DNA: TGTGCCAGCAGCTTATGGGACCTAGTTGAGGGGGACTACGAGCAGTACTTC
V: TRBV7-3; size: -; J: TRBJ2-1; D: TRBD2; CDR3: CASSPGTIYNEQFF; DNA: TGTGCCAGCAGCCCAGGGACTATCTACAATGAGCAGTTCTTC
V: TRBV7-9; size: -; J: TRBJ2-3; D: -; CDR3: CASSPSGGRTDTQYF; DNA: TGTGCCAGCAGCCCGTCTGGGGGGCGGACAGATACGCAGTATTTT
V: TRBV3-1/TRBV3-2; size: -; J: TRBJ2-3; D: TRBD2; CDR3: CASSQIGILAGVTDTQYF; DNA: TGTGCCAGCAGCCAAATAGGGATCCTAGCGGGAGTAACAGATACGCAGTATTTT